These T cell receptor beta chains were read from a single sample in a study of T-cell reconstitution after alpha-beta-depleted transplantation in children. TCRdb fed the PCR reads into MiXCR, producing one record per CDR3 protein. The data contain some 530,000 distinct CDR3 sequences, around 13% of them singletons. This specimen was PBMCs from the stem cell graft donor, taken from the stem cell graft. The receptors originated from a human donor who donated a stem cell graft to a child with combined immunodeficiency. The CDR3 runs from the conserved cysteine through the conserved F or W. Each record gives: CDR3 DNA, CDR3 protein, V gene, D gene, clone size, J gene. The D gene is left open where the match is weak. Clone size appears in some rows only: once, few, many, or a class for an expanded clone.

CDR3 DNA: TGTGCCAGCAGTACCCGGGCCGAAGAGACCCAGTACTTC
CDR3 protein: CASSTRAEETQYF
V gene: TRBV6-2/TRBV6-3
D gene: -
clone size: -
J gene: TRBJ2-5

CDR3 DNA: TGTGCCAGCAGCTCACTAGCGGCCCGCACAGATACGCAGTATTTT
CDR3 protein: CASSSLAARTDTQYF
V gene: TRBV7-2
D gene: TRBD2
clone size: many
J gene: TRBJ2-3

CDR3 DNA: TGCGCCAGCAGCCAAGATCACCTAGGAGAGACCCAGTACTTC
CDR3 protein: CASSQDHLGETQYF
V gene: TRBV4-3
D gene: -
clone size: -
J gene: TRBJ2-5

CDR3 DNA: TGTGCCAGCTCGCCCACCCAGGGCCCGTCCGAAGCTTTCTTT
CDR3 protein: CASSPTQGPSEAFF
V gene: TRBV18
D gene: -
clone size: few
J gene: TRBJ1-1

CDR3 DNA: TGCGCCAGCAGCCCGGGACTGACGGAAGGCGAGCAGTACTTC
CDR3 protein: CASSPGLTEGEQYF
V gene: TRBV5-1
D gene: -
clone size: -
J gene: TRBJ2-7

CDR3 DNA: TGCAGTGCTAGGTGGGCCGGCCAAGAGACCCAGTACTTC
CDR3 protein: CSARWAGQETQYF
V gene: TRBV20-1
D gene: -
clone size: -
J gene: TRBJ2-5

CDR3 DNA: TGTGCTAGTGGTGGAACTAGTTGGGGTGAGCAGTTCTTC
CDR3 protein: CASGGTSWGEQFF
V gene: TRBV12-5
D gene: -
clone size: many
J gene: TRBJ2-1

CDR3 DNA: TGTGCCAGTACGGAGCGGGAGTCAGATACGCAGTATTTT
CDR3 protein: CASTERESDTQYF
V gene: TRBV19
D gene: TRBD2
clone size: -
J gene: TRBJ2-3

CDR3 DNA: TGTGCCTGGAGTGTAAAGGGGTCTGCCGGGGAGCTGTTTTTT
CDR3 protein: CAWSVKGSAGELFF
V gene: TRBV30
D gene: -
clone size: -
J gene: TRBJ2-2

CDR3 DNA: TGCGCCAGCAGGGATCTAGCGGGGCCGACAGATACGCAGTATTTT
CDR3 protein: CASRDLAGPTDTQYF
V gene: TRBV5-1
D gene: TRBD2
clone size: few
J gene: TRBJ2-3

CDR3 DNA: TGTGCCACCAGGTCGGAACAATCCGAGCAGTACTTC
CDR3 protein: CATRSEQSEQYF
V gene: TRBV10-3
D gene: -
clone size: -
J gene: TRBJ2-7

CDR3 DNA: TGTGCCAGCAGCCAGGGACCGCCGAACACTGAAGCTTTCTTT
CDR3 protein: CASSQGPPNTEAFF
V gene: TRBV3-1
D gene: -
clone size: few
J gene: TRBJ1-1

CDR3 DNA: TGCGCCAGCAGCCCTGGTGTCGCGACTGGGGCCAACGTCCTGACTTTC
CDR3 protein: CASSPGVATGANVLTF
V gene: TRBV4-1
D gene: -
clone size: many
J gene: TRBJ2-6

CDR3 DNA: TGCGCCAGCAAACCGGCCGTGGGGGCGAGCACCGGGGAGCTGTTTTTT
CDR3 protein: CASKPAVGASTGELFF
V gene: TRBV5-1
D gene: -
clone size: few
J gene: TRBJ2-2

CDR3 DNA: TGTGCCAGCAGCTTAAGCATCTCTGGAACCGAGCAGTACTTC
CDR3 protein: CASSLSISGTEQYF
V gene: TRBV13
D gene: -
clone size: few
J gene: TRBJ2-7

CDR3 DNA: TGTGCCAGCACCACGACTAGCGGGGGGGCTGGAGATACGCAGTATTTT
CDR3 protein: CASTTTSGGAGDTQYF
V gene: TRBV12-3/TRBV12-4
D gene: TRBD2
clone size: many
J gene: TRBJ2-3

CDR3 DNA: TGCGCCAGCAGAGTCTTAGCCTCGAACACCGGGGAGCTGTTTTTT
CDR3 protein: CASRVLASNTGELFF
V gene: TRBV5-1
D gene: -
clone size: -
J gene: TRBJ2-2

CDR3 DNA: TGTGCCAGCAGGAACTTCGGACAGGGGGTAAGCGAGCAGTACTTC
CDR3 protein: CASRNFGQGVSEQYF
V gene: TRBV6-1
D gene: TRBD1
clone size: few
J gene: TRBJ2-7

CDR3 DNA: TGTGCCAGCAGTGGCAGGGACATTGTCGGCTATGGCTACACCTTC
CDR3 protein: CASSGRDIVGYGYTF
V gene: TRBV6-1
D gene: -
clone size: -
J gene: TRBJ1-2

CDR3 DNA: TGCAGTGCCTGGAGGGGACAAGAGACCCAGTACTTC
CDR3 protein: CSAWRGQETQYF
V gene: TRBV20-1
D gene: -
clone size: -
J gene: TRBJ2-5

CDR3 DNA: TGTGCCAGCAGCGTAGGGTGGGGCCAGGACGTCCTGACTTTC
CDR3 protein: CASSVGWGQDVLTF
V gene: TRBV9
D gene: -
clone size: few
J gene: TRBJ2-6

CDR3 DNA: TGTGCCAGCAGTTTTGCTCTAGGGGGCGGAAAGACCCAGTACTTC
CDR3 protein: CASSFALGGGKTQYF
V gene: TRBV28
D gene: TRBD1
clone size: many
J gene: TRBJ2-5

CDR3 DNA: TGCAGCGCTAAGACAGGGGCGGAATACGAGCAGTACTTC
CDR3 protein: CSAKTGAEYEQYF
V gene: TRBV29-1
D gene: TRBD1
clone size: few
J gene: TRBJ2-7

CDR3 DNA: TGTGCCAGCAGCCCCAGTCCCAAGGAAAAACTGTTTTTT
CDR3 protein: CASSPSPKEKLFF
V gene: TRBV5-6
D gene: -
clone size: few
J gene: TRBJ1-4

CDR3 DNA: TGTGCCTGTTCACAGTATTCCAATCAGCCCCAGCATTTT
CDR3 protein: CACSQYSNQPQHF
V gene: TRBV12-3/TRBV12-4
D gene: -
clone size: -
J gene: TRBJ1-5

CDR3 DNA: TGCGCCAGCAGCCCAGACCCAGGGCTCTCCTATGGCTACACCTTC
CDR3 protein: CASSPDPGLSYGYTF
V gene: TRBV5-1
D gene: -
clone size: -
J gene: TRBJ1-2

CDR3 DNA: TGCGCCAGCAGCTTGGGACTAGCGGGGAACAAGGAGCAGTTCTTC
CDR3 protein: CASSLGLAGNKEQFF
V gene: TRBV5-1
D gene: TRBD2
clone size: -
J gene: TRBJ2-1

CDR3 DNA: TGTGCCAGCAGCTCCGACCAGGCTTCTATCTACGAGCAGTACTTC
CDR3 protein: CASSSDQASIYEQYF
V gene: TRBV9
D gene: -
clone size: many
J gene: TRBJ2-7